The 27 T cell receptor beta chains below were found in one sample sequenced in a study of cytomegalovirus exposure and HLA in healthy donors. Repertoires were generated with immunoSEQ multiplex PCR, while TCRdb's copy carries only in-frame clones and drops some. The sample records under 150,000 clones, roughly 88% being singletons. The sample taken for sequencing was PBMCs. These receptors all stem from a woman between 18 and 29 years old in good health and CMV-seropositive.

The chain couples TRBV10-3 to TRBJ2-5; TRBD1 might be the D (6 bases). CDR1 is ENHRY and CDR2 is SYGVKD in the germline V gene. CDR3 size: 13 residues. Deletions cut 6 bases from V and 3 bases from J, with 11 bases between. The CDR3 here is CAIRGAAEETQYF. CDR3 sequence (DNA): TGTGCCATCAGGGGGGCAGCGGAAGAGACCCAGTACTTC.

J is TRBJ2-4 and V is TRBV15, with D unclear. This CDR3 spans 14 amino acids. CDR1 and CDR2 from the germline V gene are LNHNV and YYDKDF (reference sequence). Trimming pared 3 bases from V and 4 bases from J, leaving 10 bases between. The CDR3 nucleotides read TGTGCCACCAGCAGGCAGGCGACGAAAAACATTCAGTACTTC. Translated, it gives CATSRQATKNIQYF.

The rearrangement joins TRBV7-9 to TRBJ2-7; D is ambiguous. V shed 4 bases and J shed 3 bases, with 7 bases lying between them. CDR3 length equals 12 residues. CDR1 is SEHNR and CDR2 is FQNEAQ in the germline V gene (reference sequence). The DNA of the CDR3 is TGTGCCAGCAGCTCTCAACTCTACGAGCAGTACTTC. It codes for CASSSQLYEQYF.

The chain employs TRBV14 and TRBJ2-7; D is possibly TRBD1 (6 bases). The CDR3 length is 12 residues. V was shortened by 4 bases and J by 9 bases, with 13 bases between the two germline ends. Germline V gene sequence: CDR1 SGHDN, CDR2 FVKESK. Here the CDR3 reads CASSRAGASQYF. The CDR3 DNA reads as TGTGCCAGCAGCCGGGCAGGGGCGTCGCAGTACTTC. The full variable domain, rest sourced from reference TRBV14 and TRBJ2-7, is EAGVTQFPSHSVIEKGQTVTLRCDPISGHDNLYWYRRVMGKEIKFLLHFVKESKQDESGMPNNRFLAERTGGTYSTLKVQPAELEDSGVYFCASSRAGASQYFGPGTRLTVT.

This chain joins TRBV7-9 and TRBJ1-6; 9 bases agree with TRBD1. After removal of 6 bases from V and 8 bases from J, the junction contained 5 bases not matched to a gene. The CDR3 consists of 14 residues. Germline assignment: CDR1 SEHNR and CDR2 FQNEAQ (reference sequence). The CDR3 coding sequence is TGTGCCAGCAGACAGACAGGGGGGGATTCACCCCTCCACTTT. Residues: CASRQTGGDSPLHF.

J is TRBJ2-7 and V is TRBV28; TRBD1 agrees at 8 bases. Germline CDR1 and CDR2: MDHEN and SYDVKM. J lost 6 bases, V lost 4 bases, and 5 bases had no gene match. This CDR3 is built from 13 residues. This chain's CDR3 is CASSSRTGLEQYF. The CDR3, as DNA: TGTGCCAGCAGTTCCAGGACAGGGCTCGAGCAGTACTTC.

The chain recombines TRBV28 with TRBJ2-1; 8 nucleotides match TRBD1. CDR3 length: 15 residues. In germline, CDR1 is MDHEN, CDR2 SYDVKM. V shed 5 bases, J shed 8 bases, and the junction held 11 bases outside the gene matches. The CDR3 reads CASSTLDRAWDEQFF. CDR3 bases: TGTGCCAGCAGTACATTGGACAGGGCTTGGGATGAGCAGTTCTTC.

Only one count was recorded for this clone. The chain employs TRBV10-3 and TRBJ2-1; TRBD2 is a possible D gene (6 bases). The CDR3 totals 13 residues. Germline V lookup: CDR1 ENHRY, CDR2 SYGVKD. V lost 2 bases and J 15 bases, leaving 17 bases between the germline ends. The CDR3 here is CAISEGDSGPGFF. The CDR3 nucleotides read TGTGCCATCAGTGAGGGGGACTCAGGGCCAGGGTTCTTC.

The table lists this clone with a count of one. V usage is TRBV7-3 and J usage is TRBJ2-2, with a tentative D call TRBD1 (6 bases). Germline V gives CDR1 SGHTA, CDR2 FQGTGA. V lost 0 bases, J lost 2 bases, and 7 bases lay in between. This CDR3 spans 15 amino acids. In nucleotides, the CDR3 is TGTGCCAGCAGCTTAACAGGGGGTAACACCGGGGAGCTGTTTTTT. This gives the protein CASSLTGGNTGELFF.

The V call is TRBV4-3, the J call TRBJ1-4; no reliable D call. Germline V CDR1 and CDR2: LGHNA, YSLEER. Deletions cut 0 bases from V and 6 bases from J, with 8 bases between. This CDR3 is 14 amino acids long. CDR3 coding DNA: TGCGCCAGCAGCCAAGATAAACTGGATGAAAAACTGTTTTTT. It encodes CASSQDKLDEKLFF.

This chain joins TRBV6-6 and TRBJ2-2; 8 bases line up with TRBD2. Germline V CDR1 and CDR2: MNHNY, SVGAGI (reference sequence). Trimming at V came to 5 bases and at J to 2 bases, leaving 7 bases not matched to a gene. The CDR3 totals 16 residues. CDR3 in amino acids: CASSPIAGTNTGELFF. Written as DNA, the CDR3 is TGTGCCAGCAGTCCTATAGCGGGAACTAACACCGGGGAGCTGTTTTTT.

The chain links TRBV9 to TRBJ1-2; TRBD1 matches at 7 bases. The CDR3 is 16 residues long. Looked up from germline, CDR1 is SGDLS and CDR2 is YYNGEE. The ends lost 0 bases at V and 4 bases at J; junction bases unmatched: 9. The CDR3 DNA is TGTGCCAGCAGCGTAGCGTGGGCAGGGGGTGGCTATGGCTACACCTTC. Translation: CASSVAWAGGGYGYTF. Based on the CDR3 plus reference TRBV9 and TRBJ1-2, the full variable domain is DSGVTQTPKHLITATGQRVTLRCSPRSGDLSVYWYQQSLDQGLQFLIQYYNGEERAKGNILERFSAQQFPDLHSELNLSSLELGDSALYFCASSVAWAGGGYGYTFGSGTRLTVV.

The V and J genes are TRBV5-6 and TRBJ1-1, with 7 positions matching TRBD1. The V gene's germline CDR1 is SGHDT and CDR2 YYEEEE. The CDR3 is made up of 14 amino acids. Trimming at V came to 1 base and at J to 5 bases, leaving 5 bases not matched to a gene. CDR3 loop: CASSLQGDWTEAFF. In DNA form, the CDR3 reads TGTGCCAGCAGCTTGCAGGGGGATTGGACTGAAGCTTTCTTT.

The chain couples TRBV6-6 to TRBJ2-7; tentatively, D is TRBD1 (5 bases). Germline CDR1 is MNHNY and CDR2 is SVGAGI (reference sequence). This CDR3 contains 13 residues. V gave up 6 bases and J gave up 3 bases, with 12 bases separating them. CDR3 region: CASRVGHLYEQYF. The CDR3 DNA reads TGTGCCAGCAGGGTCGGACACCTCTACGAGCAGTACTTC.

The chain carries TRBV30 and TRBJ2-3; 7 bases map to TRBD2. The CDR3 consists of 13 residues. With V trimmed by 4 bases and J by 5 bases, 6 bases remained unmatched. Germline V lookup: CDR1 GTSNPN, CDR2 SVGIG (reference sequence). CDR3 in amino acids: CAWNAGEGDTQYF. In DNA form, the CDR3 reads TGTGCCTGGAACGCGGGAGAGGGAGATACGCAGTATTTT.

The V call is TRBV5-4, the J call TRBJ1-1; D perhaps matches TRBD1 (5 bases). The CDR3 totals 14 residues. Trimming shortened V by 4 bases and J by 3 bases, and 13 bases separated the two germline ends. CDR1 and CDR2 (germline): SGHNT, YYREEE (reference sequence). Written as DNA, the CDR3 is TGTGCCAGCAGCCTCAGGGTGGATGACACTGAAGCTTTCTTT. It encodes CASSLRVDDTEAFF.

The chain links TRBV7-9 to TRBJ2-7, with D uncertain. The CDR3 consists of 14 residues. Germline V gene lookup returns CDR1 SEHNR and CDR2 FQNEAQ (reference sequence). The V end lost 5 bases, the J end lost 2 bases, and 13 bases lay between the germline ends. The CDR3 is CASSPIVYPYEQYF. The CDR3, as DNA: TGTGCCAGCAGCCCCATAGTCTACCCCTACGAGCAGTACTTC.

The DNA of the CDR3 is TGCAGCGTTGACGACAGGGCCTATGGCTACACCTTC. It specifies CSVDDRAYGYTF. The chain is built from TRBV29-1 and TRBJ1-2, with 7 bases that match TRBD1. With V trimmed by 3 bases and J by 4 bases, 2 bases remained unmatched. CDR3 size: 12 residues. The germline V gene encodes CDR1 SQVTM and CDR2 ANQGSEA.

This chain uses TRBV19 with TRBJ2-5; 12 bases line up with TRBD2. Looked up from germline, CDR1 is LNHDA and CDR2 is SQIVND (reference sequence). The length of the CDR3 is 15 residues. The V and J ends lost 3 bases and 5 bases, in that order; junction bases with no gene match: 4. CDR3 residues: CASSMVLAGGETQYF. DNA for the CDR3: TGTGCCAGTAGTATGGTACTAGCGGGAGGCGAGACCCAGTACTTC.

DNA of the CDR3: TGTGCCAGCACCGGAGGGAGGAAGCAGTTCTTC. It specifies CASTGGRKQFF. This chain links TRBV6-5 with TRBJ2-1, with D possibly being TRBD2 (6 bases). CDR1 MNHEY and CDR2 SVGAGI come from the germline V gene. The CDR3 consists of 11 residues. The ends were cut back, 7 bases at V and 11 bases at J, with 12 bases in the middle.

This clone appeared a few times. This chain joins TRBV28 and TRBJ2-2; TRBD1 aligns across 11 bases. J gave up 6 bases and V 5 bases, and 5 bases lay outside the gene matches. Germline loops: CDR1 MDHEN, CDR2 SYDVKM. This CDR3 has 15 residues. The CDR3 loop is CASSRGTGGPGELFF. The DNA for the CDR3 is TGTGCCAGCAGTAGGGGGACAGGGGGACCCGGGGAGCTGTTTTTT.

The rearrangement links TRBV10-1 to TRBJ2-1; no clear D. Germline V gene data show CDR1 as WNHNN and CDR2 as SYGVQD (reference sequence). V dropped 3 bases and J dropped 8 bases, with 17 bases sitting between them. This CDR3 comprises 15 residues. The DNA for the CDR3 is TGCGCCAGCAGTGATGCTGACGCCGGTCGGGATGAGCAGTTCTTC. Amino acid sequence: CASSDADAGRDEQFF.

This chain links TRBV7-9 with TRBJ1-2; 7 nucleotides line up with TRBD1. The V and J ends lost 4 bases and 2 bases, in that order; junction bases with no gene match: 4. The CDR3 sequence is 14 residues long. Germline CDR1 SEHNR, CDR2 FQNEAQ (reference sequence). CDR3 in DNA: TGTGCCAGCAGCTCATCGACAGGGAACTATGGCTACACCTTC. Its translation is CASSSSTGNYGYTF.

The chain joins TRBV5-4 to TRBJ2-2, with a tentative D call TRBD2 (5 bases). The CDR3 length is 14 residues. Per germline, CDR1 SGHNT and CDR2 YYREEE (reference sequence). V was shortened by 3 bases and J by 8 bases, with 14 bases between the two germline ends. The CDR3 DNA reads TGTGCCAGCAGCTCCGCAACTAGAAGTGGGGAGCTGTTTTTT. Its protein is CASSSATRSGELFF.

V gene TRBV11-2 combines with J gene TRBJ2-3; the match to TRBD1 covers 9 bases. Germline V CDR1 and CDR2: SGHAT, FQNNGV. Germline trimming cut 8 bases from V and 3 bases from J; bases unmatched to any gene: 6. The CDR3 runs 14 residues. CDR3 residues: CASQTDRGTDTQYF. The CDR3, as DNA: TGTGCCAGCCAGACGGACAGGGGAACAGATACGCAGTATTTT. Supplemented by reference TRBV11-2 and TRBJ2-3, the full variable domain reads EAGVAQSPRYKIIEKRQSVAFWCNPISGHATLYWYQQILGQGPKLLIQFQNNGVVDDSQLPKDRFSAERLKGVDSTLKIQPAKLEDSAVYLCASQTDRGTDTQYFGPGTRLTVL.

The chain is built from TRBV19 and TRBJ2-3, with D perhaps TRBD1 (5 bases). The germline gives CDR1 LNHDA, CDR2 SQIVND (reference sequence). The CDR3 consists of 15 residues. V was pared by 3 bases and J by 2 bases, with 12 bases between. This CDR3 is CASSILTADTDTQYF. In nucleotides, the CDR3 is TGTGCCAGTAGTATTTTGACAGCAGACACAGATACGCAGTATTTT.

This clone has a single count. J is TRBJ1-2 and V is TRBV30; D is undetermined. This CDR3 has 13 amino acids. CDR1 is GTSNPN, CDR2 SVGIG, per germline (reference sequence). Trimming took 0 bases from V and 6 from J, leaving 11 bases between them. The CDR3 sequence is CAWSVLRSHGYTF. The CDR3 DNA sequence: TGTGCCTGGAGTGTACTCAGGTCGCATGGCTACACCTTC.